This T cell receptor (beta chain) is drawn from a study of T cell responses to AZD1222 COVID-19 vaccine. After removal of 2 bases from V and 4 bases from J, the junction contained 10 bases not matched to a gene. Germline V gene sequence: CDR1 SGDLS, CDR2 YYNGEE. The CDR3 runs 17 residues. Profiled with immunoSEQ multiplex PCR; TCRdb holds only in-frame clones, not every one. The table has about 86,000 clones, 78% seen once. This clone was recorded a few times. The chain joins TRBV9 to TRBJ2-1; 9 bases line up with TRBD2. This clonotype was obtained from an adult in good health. The sequencing here drew on peripheral blood, taken on day 0 of AZD1222 vaccination. The CDR3 nucleotides read TGTGCCAGCAGCGTCCTGGATAGCGGGGGCCTTTACAATGAGCAGTTCTTC. It yields the protein CASSVLDSGGLYNEQFF. Full variable domain (outside the CDR3, taken from reference TRBV9 and TRBJ2-1): DSGVTQTPKHLITATGQRVTLRCSPRSGDLSVYWYQQSLDQGLQFLIQYYNGEERAKGNILERFSAQQFPDLHSELNLSSLELGDSALYFCASSVLDSGGLYNEQFFGPGTRLTVL.